The present entry profiles one T cell receptor beta chain with its context. Clones were sequenced by immunoSEQ multiplex PCR, and TCRdb holds only the in-frame ones, with some missing. The sample carries about 64,000 clones, 94% recorded once. Before the COVID-19 pandemic, during about 2011-2019, CD4+ T cells were taken from unexposed donors. The data are from a study of CD4 T cells in relation to SARS-CoV-2 and coronaviruses. The sequenced sample was naive CD4+ T cells from PBMCs. Subset denoted: naive CD4+ T cells isolated by negative enrichment. The receptor was derived from a human donor in good health.

The CDR3 is CASSEAGNSPLHF. CDR3 in DNA: TGTGCCAGCAGTGAAGCGGGAAATTCACCCCTCCACTTT. The chain joins TRBV2 to TRBJ1-6; D unclear. The ends were cut back, 0 bases at V and 7 bases at J, with 4 bases in the middle. The CDR3 spans 13 residues. From germline, CDR1 is SNHLY and CDR2 FYNNEI.